This T cell receptor (beta chain) is drawn from a study of technical replicates of blood from several donors. The table came from immunoSEQ multiplex PCR; TCRdb's copy has only in-frame clones and leaves some out. Among 75,000 to 100,000 clones listed, less than 95% were seen once. The germline V gene encodes CDR1 LNHNV and CDR2 YYDKDF (reference sequence). Trimming took 5 bases from V and 0 from J, leaving 11 bases between them. CDR3 size: 14 residues. The V gene is TRBV15, the J gene TRBJ2-7; unclear D gene. The source material was T cells isolated from PBMCs. The receptor's source is a human donor in good health. CDR3: CATSPWATSYEQYF. The CDR3 nucleotides read TGTGCCACCAGCCCCTGGGCCACCTCCTACGAGCAGTACTTC.